The 2 T cell receptor beta chains below all came from one sample that was sequenced in a study of cytomegalovirus exposure and HLA in healthy donors. The PCR employed 60 Vbeta primers together with 13 Jbeta primers. TCRdb's copy holds only in-frame clones and misses some; the assay was immunoSEQ multiplex PCR. Here the sample spans 95,000 to 150,000 clones, under 90% being singletons. The sample taken for sequencing was PBMCs. The receptors derive from a middle-aged woman in good health and CMV-seropositive.

The gene calls are TRBV27 and TRBJ1-1; tentatively, D is TRBD1 (6 bases). Trimming left V 3 bases short and J 0 bases short, with 11 bases between. This CDR3 spans 15 amino acids. Per germline, CDR1 MNHEY and CDR2 SMNVEV (reference sequence). CDR3 sequence: CASSLQGLVNTEAFF. The CDR3 DNA follows: TGTGCCAGCAGTTTGCAGGGGCTAGTGAACACTGAAGCTTTCTTT.

This clone was picked up one time. At one of its ends the junction is not consistent with the germline gene, which may arise from a read error. The chain couples TRBV13 to TRBJ1-2; no firm D call. This CDR3 spans 11 amino acids. Germline V lookup: CDR1 PRHDT, CDR2 FYEKMQ (reference sequence). CDR3 protein: CASSSETAGLF. The CDR3 DNA follows: TGTGCCAGCAGCTCCGAGACGGCGGGCCTTTTC. The whole variable domain, filled in from reference TRBV13 and TRBJ1-2, reads AAGVIQSPRHLIKEKRETATLKCYPIPRHDTVYWYQQGPGQDPQFLISFYEKMQSDKGSIPDRFSAQQFSDYHSELNMSSLELGDSALYFCASSSETAGLFGSGTRLTVV.